The 26 T cell receptor beta chains presented below share a single source sample, sequenced in a study of T cell repertoires in cytomegalovirus infection. TCRdb re-analysed the reads in MiXCR, keeping a single row per CDR3 protein. The table has about 300,000 distinct CDR3 sequences, 9.6% seen once. Material for sequencing was PBMCs. The source is a human donor in good health (CMV status not recorded). Some clones in this sample may be carry-over from other donors' samples.

This clonotype has at least ten counts. V is TRBV7-2 and J is TRBJ1-6; D possibly corresponds to TRBD1 (5 bases). This CDR3 is built from 15 residues. Germline assignment: CDR1 SGHTA and CDR2 FQGNSA. Trimming cost V 2 bases and J 7 bases, with 12 bases left between them. The CDR3 here is CASSLNRQLNSPLHF. DNA of the CDR3: TGTGCCAGCAGCTTAAATCGACAGCTCAATTCACCCCTCCACTTT.

This clonotype was picked up many times. The J gene is TRBJ2-4, the V gene TRBV28; D may match TRBD1 or TRBD2 (7 bases each). The germline gives CDR1 MDHEN, CDR2 SYDVKM. This CDR3 has 14 residues. The V end lost 6 bases, the J end lost 5 bases, and 14 bases lay between the germline ends. CDR3 residues: CASREQGRENIQYF. In DNA, the CDR3 is TGTGCCAGCAGGGAACAGGGGAGGGAAAACATTCAGTACTTC.

This clonotype was observed many times. The chain has TRBV23-1 and TRBJ2-7; D is possibly TRBD2 (6 bases). TRBV23-1 qualifies as an ORF whose function is uncertain. CDR3 length: 17 amino acids. Deletions cut 0 bases from V and 3 bases from J, with 18 bases between. The CDR3 reads CASSQSTKGRGYYEQYV. CDR3 DNA: TGCGCCAGCAGTCAATCAACAAAAGGCCGGGGGTACTACGAGCAGTACGTC.

This clonotype was seen many times. V usage is TRBV28 and J usage is TRBJ2-7; D is perhaps TRBD1 (7 bases). The CDR3 covers 17 residues. Germline loops: CDR1 MDHEN, CDR2 SYDVKM. Trimming left V 6 bases short and J 0 bases short, with 21 bases between. The CDR3 DNA sequence: TGTGCCAGCAGCAGGGGGGCCACAGGGCCCTCCTCCTACGAGCAGTACGTC. This sequence encodes CASSRGATGPSSYEQYV.

This clonotype showed up many times. The rearrangement joins TRBV23-1 to TRBJ1-5; TRBD1 matches 7 bases. TRBV23-1 is marked as an open reading frame, function uncertain. CDR3 length: 18 amino acids. J was trimmed by 0 bases and V by 6 bases; bases with no gene match: 14. The CDR3 coding sequence is TGCGCCAGCAGCCAGGGGGGGAACAAATTTTATAGCAATCAGCCCCAGCATTTT. This sequence encodes CASSQGGNKFYSNQPQHF.

CDR3 DNA: TGTGCCAGCAACTTCGTGACTAGCGGGGGCCAAGAGACCCAGTACTTC. It yields the protein CASNFVTSGGQETQYF. This chain links TRBV2 with TRBJ2-5; 12 positions match TRBD2. V lost 7 bases, J lost 1 base, and 7 bases stayed unmatched. This CDR3 has 16 residues. Germline CDR1 and CDR2: SNHLY and FYNNEI.

This clonotype was counted at least ten times. The gene calls are TRBV12-3 or TRBV12-4 and TRBJ1-1; perhaps TRBD1 as D (6 bases). CDR3 length: 15 amino acids. V was shortened by 6 bases and J by 5 bases, with 19 bases between the two germline ends. CDR3 amino acids: CASRGWGGGRTEAFF. CDR3 DNA: TGTGCCAGCAGAGGCTGGGGTGGGGGGCGGACTGAAGCTTTCTTT.

This clonotype was counted ten times or more. CDR3 amino acids: CSARGNSGNTIYF. The CDR3 DNA is TGCAGTGCTAGGGGCAACTCTGGAAACACCATATATTTT. The gene calls are TRBV20-1 and TRBJ1-3; D not resolved. Germline V gene sequence: CDR1 DFQATT, CDR2 SNEGSKA (reference sequence). This CDR3 is built from 13 residues. V was cut by 3 bases and J by 0 bases, with 6 bases left in between.

Worth noting for this clonotype: Since a much larger clone is just one base distant, this may be a read error. V and J are TRBV19 and TRBJ1-1; a weak D match, TRBD1 (6 bases). The CDR3 consists of 14 residues. Germline assignment: CDR1 LNHDA and CDR2 SQIVND (reference sequence). In DNA, the CDR3 is TGTGCCAGTAGTATACAGGGGCTGAACACTGAAGATTTCTTT. Translating it yields CASSIQGLNTEDFF.

The CDR3 reads CSARDRTGAGGYTF. CDR3 nucleotide sequence: TGCAGTGCTAGAGATAGGACAGGGGCCGGTGGCTACACCTTC. V gene TRBV20-1 combines with J gene TRBJ1-2, with TRBD1 matching over 9 bases. CDR3 size: 14 residues. Germline CDR1 DFQATT, CDR2 SNEGSKA (reference sequence). The V gene end was trimmed by 0 bases and the J gene end by 7 bases; junction bases not matched to a gene: 6.

V and J are TRBV7-9 and TRBJ1-2; D is possibly TRBD1 (5 bases). Germline V lookup: CDR1 SEHNR, CDR2 FQNEAQ (reference sequence). V dropped 9 bases and J dropped 2 bases, with 7 bases sitting between them. The CDR3 extends over 11 amino acids. The CDR3 DNA is TGTGCCAGTTGGGACAACTATGGCTACACCTTC. Encoded protein: CASWDNYGYTF.

This clonotype was picked up many times. This chain links TRBV18 with TRBJ1-2; possibly TRBD1 for D (6 bases). This CDR3 region has 13 residues. CDR1 is KGHSH, CDR2 LQKENI, per germline. V was pared by 2 bases and J by 8 bases, with 12 bases between. CDR3 sequence reads: CASSPRGIGGYTF. CDR3 bases: TGTGCCAGCTCACCAAGGGGGATCGGCGGCTACACCTTC.

This clonotype was seen at least ten times. V gene TRBV10-3 combines with J gene TRBJ2-7, with 11 bases identical to TRBD2. The CDR3 extends over 13 amino acids. Germline CDR1 is ENHRY and CDR2 is SYGVKD. CDR3 protein: CAISEVPGLAVRV. The CDR3 DNA reads TGTGCCATCAGTGAAGTTCCGGGACTAGCGGTAAGGGTC.

Points on this clonotype: This may be a read error: a much more frequent sequence differs by one nucleotide. The chain recombines TRBV11-2 with TRBJ1-1; D not resolved. V dropped 3 bases and J dropped 0 bases, with 14 bases sitting between them. This CDR3 has 16 amino acids. Germline V gene sequence: CDR1 SGHAT, CDR2 FQNNGV. CDR3: CASSFWNRALNTEAFF. The CDR3 nucleotides are TGTGCCAGCAGCTTTTGGAACAGAGCACTGAACACTGAAGCTTTCTTT.

This clonotype was seen only a few times. This chain links TRBV5-5 with TRBJ2-3; perhaps TRBD1 as D (6 bases). This CDR3 region has 14 residues. Germline assignment: CDR1 SGHKS and CDR2 YYEKEE (reference sequence). The germline V and J ends were trimmed by 1 base and 5 bases, with 11 bases remaining between them. CDR3 amino acids: CASSLNRGGDTQYF. The CDR3 DNA follows: TGTGCCAGCAGCTTGAACAGAGGGGGAGATACGCAGTATTTT.

This clonotype has ten or more counts. The chain is built from TRBV9 and TRBJ2-5; a possible D gene is TRBD1 (7 bases). Germline CDR1 SGDLS, CDR2 YYNGEE. V lost 6 bases, J lost 2 bases, and 20 bases lay in between. CDR3 length: 16 amino acids. CDR3 bases: TGTGCCAGCACCCAAGGCCAGCAGGGGGGACAAGAGACCCAGTACTTC. This translates into CASTQGQQGGQETQYF.

This clonotype has ten or more counts. This chain links TRBV7-2 with TRBJ2-6; 7 bases align to TRBD2. CDR1 is SGHTA, CDR2 FQGNSA, per germline. The CDR3 sequence is 18 residues long. J gave up 0 bases and V 1 base, and 6 bases lay outside the gene matches. CDR3 sequence: CASSLGEGTLSGANVLTF. CDR3 sequence (DNA): TGTGCCAGCAGCTTAGGGGAGGGGACCCTCTCTGGGGCCAACGTCCTGACTTTC.

This chain joins TRBV19 and TRBJ2-7, with 14 bases matching TRBD2. Trimming cost V 6 bases and J 3 bases; bases outside gene matches: 7. The CDR3 loop spans 16 amino acids. Germline V gene lookup returns CDR1 LNHDA and CDR2 SQIVND (reference sequence). The CDR3 DNA reads as TGTGCCAGTAGCCCCGGGACTAGCGGGGGAGACTACGAGCAGTACGTC. Its translation is CASSPGTSGGDYEQYV.

In its sample, this clonotype was seen many times. The CDR3 loop reads CASQWSIDEKLFF. Written as DNA, the CDR3 is TGTGCCAGCCAATGGTCTATCGATGAAAAACTGTTTTTT. The V gene is TRBV7-9, the J gene TRBJ1-4, with D hard to call. CDR1 SEHNR and CDR2 FQNEAQ come from the germline V gene (reference sequence). Trimming shortened V by 8 bases and J by 6 bases, and 13 bases separated the two germline ends. CDR3 length equals 13 residues.

As concerns this clonotype: This clone may be a read error of a much larger clone one base away. This sequence joins TRBV29-1 and TRBJ2-3, with D uncertain. Germline-derived CDR1 and CDR2 are SQVTM and ANQGSEA. The germline V and J ends were trimmed by 7 bases and 7 bases, with 9 bases remaining between them. The CDR3 extends over 10 amino acids. The CDR3, as DNA: TGCAGCGCATCATCGCATACGCAGTATTTT. It encodes CSASSHTQYF.

This clonotype was recorded a few times. CDR3 sequence (DNA): TGTGCCAGCAAGGGCAGGGTCAACGAGCAGTACTTC. It is translated as CASKGRVNEQYF. This chain links TRBV2 with TRBJ2-7, with D tentatively TRBD1 (5 bases). V lost 7 bases, J lost 5 bases, and 12 bases lay in between. From germline, CDR1 is SNHLY and CDR2 FYNNEI. The CDR3 is 12 amino acids.

This clonotype came up many times. V is TRBV20-1 and J is TRBJ2-2; the D gene could be TRBD1 or TRBD2 (5 bases each). The CDR3 is 14 amino acids. Between the trimmed V and J ends, which lost 7 bases and 0 bases, there was a span of 12 bases. Germline V gene lookup returns CDR1 DFQATT and CDR2 SNEGSKA (reference sequence). For the CDR3, the DNA is TGCAGTGTTCGGGACGGCGCGAACACCGGGGAGCTGTTTTTT. Protein product: CSVRDGANTGELFF.

This chain uses TRBV7-9 with TRBJ1-2; the D gene is possibly TRBD1 (5 bases). V lost 5 bases to trimming and J lost 9 bases, with 22 bases between them. This CDR3 spans 15 amino acids. From germline, CDR1 is SEHNR and CDR2 FQNEAQ (reference sequence). The DNA for the CDR3 is TGTGCCAGCAGCCGACAAGAGAGGGGATCGGGGCGCTACACCTTC. Amino acid sequence: CASSRQERGSGRYTF.

This chain joins TRBV20-1 and TRBJ2-1; TRBD2 matches at 11 bases. The germline V gene encodes CDR1 DFQATT and CDR2 SNEGSKA (reference sequence). After removal of 2 bases from V and 0 bases from J, the junction contained 6 bases not matched to a gene. There are 17 residues in the CDR3. This CDR3 reads CSARHSSGGFSYNEQFF. CDR3 coding DNA: TGCAGTGCTAGACACTCTAGCGGGGGGTTCTCCTACAATGAGCAGTTCTTC.

This clonotype came up many times. V gene TRBV19 combines with J gene TRBJ2-1, with unresolved D. The CDR3 has 12 residues. V was clipped by 8 bases and J by 4 bases, with 9 bases between them. Looked up from germline, CDR1 is LNHDA and CDR2 is SQIVND (reference sequence). This CDR3 reads CASFSDYNEQFF. The DNA for the CDR3 is TGTGCCAGTTTTTCAGATTACAATGAGCAGTTCTTC.

V usage is TRBV3-1 and J usage is TRBJ1-1; 8 nucleotides line up with TRBD1. Trimming cost V 1 base and J 5 bases; bases outside gene matches: 9. The CDR3 length is 16 residues. Germline V gene lookup returns CDR1 LGHDT and CDR2 YNNKEL (reference sequence). The DNA for the CDR3 is TGTGCCAGCAGCCAAGCTACAGGGGGATTTTGGACTGAAGCTTTCTTT. It translates to CASSQATGGFWTEAFF.